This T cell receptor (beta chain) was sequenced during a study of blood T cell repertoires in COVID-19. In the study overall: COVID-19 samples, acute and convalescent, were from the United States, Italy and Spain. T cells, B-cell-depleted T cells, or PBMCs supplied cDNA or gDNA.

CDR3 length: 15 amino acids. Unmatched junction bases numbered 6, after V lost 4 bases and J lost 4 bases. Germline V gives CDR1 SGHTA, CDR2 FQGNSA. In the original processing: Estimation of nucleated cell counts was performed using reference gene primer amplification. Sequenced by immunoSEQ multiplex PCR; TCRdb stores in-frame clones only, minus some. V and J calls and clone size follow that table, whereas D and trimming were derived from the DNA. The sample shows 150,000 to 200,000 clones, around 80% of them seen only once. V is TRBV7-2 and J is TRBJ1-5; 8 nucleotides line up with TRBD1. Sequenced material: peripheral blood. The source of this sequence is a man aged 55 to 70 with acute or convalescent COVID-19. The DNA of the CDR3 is TGTGCCAGCAGCTCGCGGACAGGGATAAATCAGCCCCAGCATTTT. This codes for CASSSRTGINQPQHF. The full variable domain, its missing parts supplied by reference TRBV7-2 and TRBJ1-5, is GAGVSQSPSNKVTEKGKDVELRCDPISGHTALYWYRQSLGQGLEFLIYFQGNSAPDKSGLPSDRFSAERTGGSVSTLTIQRTQQEDSAVYLCASSSRTGINQPQHFGDGTRLSIL.